The clone carrying this T cell receptor (beta chain) was seen a single time. The data were obtained in a study of blood T cell repertoires in COVID-19. On the study more broadly: COVID-19 samples, acute and convalescent, were from the United States, Italy and Spain. Sources were T cells, B-cell-depleted T cells, or PBMCs; the material itself was cDNA or gDNA.

The germline CDR1 and CDR2 sequences are ENHRY and SYGVKD. Losses at the gene ends were 4 bases for V and 2 bases for J; bases not matched to a gene: 2. The CDR3 covers 15 residues. Under the authors' procedure: Reference gene primer amplification gave estimated nucleated cell counts. Profiled with immunoSEQ multiplex PCR; TCRdb holds only in-frame clones, not every one. V and J calls and clone size are those listed in that table; D and trimming were worked out from the DNA. The sample lists hundreds of thousands of clones, approximately 86% occurring once. The TCR was taken from a woman in her twenties or thirties who had recovered from COVID-19. The gene calls are TRBV10-3 and TRBJ1-3; 10 bases match TRBD1. Sequenced sample: peripheral blood. This CDR3 reads CAISVGTGAGNTIYF. The CDR3 nucleotides are TGTGCCATCAGTGTTGGGACAGGGGCTGGAAACACCATATATTTT.